This passage covers 10 T cell receptor beta chains from one sample sequenced in a study of blood T cell repertoires in COVID-19. Libraries were prepared by immunoSEQ multiplex PCR; TCRdb keeps only in-frame clonotypes and omits some of them. The repertoire holds roughly 180,000 clones, with around 80% as singletons. The material sequenced was PBMCs or T cells enriched from blood (not recorded which). Source of these receptors: a woman aged 45-65 years in a cohort exposed to, infected with or recovered from COVID-19 (not recorded which).

J is TRBJ2-6 and V is TRBV5-1, with a weak D call TRBD1 (5 bases). CDR1 SGHRS and CDR2 YFSETQ come from the germline V gene. Trimming removed 4 bases from V and 1 base from J, with 12 bases in between. The CDR3 is 16 residues long. CDR3 amino acids: CASSPKQGSGANVLTF. CDR3 DNA sequence: TGCGCCAGCAGCCCGAAGCAGGGATCTGGGGCCAACGTCCTGACTTTC.

This chain links TRBV28 with TRBJ1-2; unclear D gene. Trimming removed 8 bases at V and 8 bases at J, with 21 bases between. Germline lookup yields CDR1 MDHEN and CDR2 SYDVKM. The CDR3 covers 14 residues. CDR3 sequence (DNA): TGTGCCAGCCTCCCTTTGGCAGCGGGGTCGGGCTACACCTTC. Translation: CASLPLAAGSGYTF.

The chain uses TRBV4-2 and TRBJ1-5; D unresolved. The V and J ends lost 1 base and 8 bases respectively, with 18 bases between them. In germline, CDR1 is LGHNA, CDR2 YNFKEQ. The CDR3 totals 16 residues. The CDR3 DNA follows: TGTGCCAGCAGCCAAGTTAAGGGCCAAACTAGCGAGCCCCAGCATTTT. It is translated as CASSQVKGQTSEPQHF.

The rearrangement uses TRBV5-1 and TRBJ1-2; 9 bases map to TRBD1. The CDR3 runs to 15 residues. CDR1 and CDR2 from the germline V gene are SGHRS and YFSETQ. The V gene end was trimmed by 0 bases and the J gene end by 3 bases; junction bases not matched to a gene: 3. The CDR3 sequence is CASSLGGQGYYGYTF. The CDR3 DNA follows: TGCGCCAGCAGCTTGGGGGGACAGGGCTACTATGGCTACACCTTC. The full variable domain, completed using reference TRBV5-1 and TRBJ1-2, is KAGVTQTPRYLIKTRGQQVTLSCSPISGHRSVSWYQQTPGQGLQFLFEYFSETQRNKGNFPGRFSGRQFSNSRSEMNVSTLELGDSALYLCASSLGGQGYYGYTFGSGTRLTVV.

CDR3: CATSRDLLDSRNEKLFF. CDR3 sequence (DNA): TGTGCCACCAGCAGAGATCTTTTAGACAGCCGAAATGAAAAACTGTTTTTT. The chain recombines TRBV15 with TRBJ1-4, with D maybe TRBD1 (5 bases). V lost 0 bases and J 5 bases, leaving 16 bases between the germline ends. The CDR3 covers 17 residues. Germline V gene data show CDR1 as LNHNV and CDR2 as YYDKDF (reference sequence).

The J gene is TRBJ2-1, the V gene TRBV6-5, with TRBD2 matching 10 bases. V shed 7 bases, J shed 8 bases, and the junction held 11 bases outside the gene matches. The CDR3 length is 15 residues. Germline-derived CDR1 and CDR2 are MNHEY and SVGAGI. Written as DNA, the CDR3 is TGTGCCAGCATCAAGCGGGAGGGGACTGGGGATGAGCAGTTCTTC. Its protein is CASIKREGTGDEQFF.

The chain recombines TRBV7-8 with TRBJ2-2; no clear D. Between the trimmed V and J ends, which lost 5 bases and 4 bases, there was a span of 14 bases. The CDR3 has 15 residues. Germline V CDR1 and CDR2: SGHVS, FQNEAQ. As DNA, the CDR3 is TGTGCCAGCAGCCTTAACTCTCAAATCACCGGGGAGCTGTTTTTT. Protein: CASSLNSQITGELFF. The full variable domain, rest sourced from reference TRBV7-8 and TRBJ2-2, is GAGVSQSPRYKVAKRGQDVALRCDPISGHVSLFWYQQALGQGPEFLTYFQNEAQLDKSGLPSDRFFAERPEGSVSTLKIQRTQQEDSAVYLCASSLNSQITGELFFGEGSRLTVL.

This chain connects TRBV6-2 or TRBV6-3 to TRBJ2-1, with 11 bases identical to TRBD2. Per the germline V gene, CDR1 is MNHEY and CDR2 is SVGEGT. Trimming cost V 0 bases and J 4 bases; bases outside gene matches: 8. The CDR3 loop spans 18 amino acids. The CDR3 here is CASSYSSPLAGEYNEQFF. The CDR3 DNA reads TGTGCCAGCAGTTACTCGAGCCCACTAGCGGGGGAATACAATGAGCAGTTCTTC.

The chain couples TRBV6-5 to TRBJ1-2; 7 nucleotides agree with TRBD1. Germline CDR1 and CDR2: MNHEY and SVGAGI. The ends lost 9 bases at V and 3 bases at J; junction bases unmatched: 10. The CDR3 contains 14 residues. The CDR3 coding sequence is TGTGCCAGTGGAAGGACAGGAGACTACTATGGCTACACCTTC. Amino acids: CASGRTGDYYGYTF.

The rearrangement uses TRBV19 and TRBJ1-6; TRBD1 is a possible D gene (5 bases). Trimming pared 6 bases from V and 5 bases from J, leaving 14 bases between. The germline CDR1 and CDR2 sequences are LNHDA and SQIVND (reference sequence). The CDR3 extends over 15 amino acids. In nucleotides, the CDR3 is TGTGCCAGTAGACCGCAGGGTGTCGATAATTCACCCCTCCACTTT. It yields the protein CASRPQGVDNSPLHF.